Below, 27 T cell receptor beta chains from the same sample are listed, as sequenced in a study of T-cell reconstitution after alpha-beta-depleted transplantation in children (dated by TCRdb to about 2016). Receptor libraries were prepared by PCR. Sequencing was carried out with an Illumina HiSeq 2500. To normalize quantification of the TCRbeta repertoire, the TCR libraries were built with molecular barcoding that relied on unique molecular identifiers. The public reads were reanalyzed by TCRdb: fastp trimming at Q25, MiXCR alignment, in-frame beta chains only. Rows are combined by CDR3 protein, so each entry shows the most common genes and DNA. The table for this sample lists roughly 610,000 distinct CDR3 sequences; 8% to 11% of them were counted only once. The top ten clonotypes cover 4% to 5% of the sample. The specimen was PBMCs from the stem cell graft donor, collected from the stem cell graft. The source is a human donor who donated a stem cell graft to a child with acute myeloid leukemia.

This clonotype occurred a few times. The CDR3 loop is CASSLGDLLAKNIQYF. The CDR3 DNA follows: TGCGCCAGCAGCTTGGGGGACTTACTAGCCAAAAACATTCAGTACTTC. The chain recombines TRBV5-1 with TRBJ2-4; TRBD2 might be the D (6 bases). This CDR3 has 16 residues. Trimming shortened V by 0 bases and J by 0 bases, and 10 bases separated the two germline ends. Germline V gene sequence: CDR1 SGHRS, CDR2 YFSETQ.

This clonotype was seen repeatedly, ten times or more. The V and J genes are TRBV20-1 and TRBJ2-1; no reliable D call. V was trimmed by 0 bases and J by 0 bases, leaving 12 bases between them. This CDR3 is built from 16 residues. Looked up from germline, CDR1 is DFQATT and CDR2 is SNEGSKA (reference sequence). Written as DNA, the CDR3 is TGCAGTGCTAGAGATGTCTCGCCGAGCTCCTACAATGAGCAGTTCTTC. Protein product: CSARDVSPSSYNEQFF.

The chain has TRBV20-1 and TRBJ1-5; D is undetermined. Trimming took 7 bases from V and 0 from J, leaving 13 bases between them. The CDR3 extends over 14 amino acids. CDR1 and CDR2 (germline): DFQATT, SNEGSKA (reference sequence). DNA of the CDR3: TGCAGTGTGTCTCGGGTCTATAGCAATCAGCCCCAGCATTTT. Translated: CSVSRVYSNQPQHF.

At least ten counts were recorded for this clonotype. V and J are TRBV15 and TRBJ1-6; no clear D gene. Germline values: CDR1 LNHNV, CDR2 YYDKDF (reference sequence). The CDR3 has 14 residues. V was trimmed by 5 bases and J by 0 bases, leaving 5 bases between them. CDR3 sequence (DNA): TGTGCCACCAGCGGGAGCTCCTATAATTCACCCCTCCACTTT. This translates into CATSGSSYNSPLHF. The complete variable domain, with remaining parts taken from reference TRBV15 and TRBJ1-6, reads DAMVIQNPRYQVTQFGKPVTLSCSQTLNHNVMYWYQQKSSQAPKLLFHYYDKDFNNEADTPDNFQSRRPNTSFCFLDIRSPGLGDTAMYLCATSGSSYNSPLHFGNGTRLTVT.

J is TRBJ2-3 and V is TRBV2; 7 bases are shared with TRBD1. The J segment lost 6 bases and the V segment lost 7 bases, leaving 4 bases of the junction unmatched. CDR3 length: 12 amino acids. Germline CDR1 reads SNHLY; CDR2 reads FYNNEI. CDR3 nucleotide sequence: TGTGCCAGCACTACAGGGGTTGATACGCAGTATTTT. It is translated as CASTTGVDTQYF.

This clonotype occurred a few times. V gene TRBV29-1 combines with J gene TRBJ2-7, with 13 bases identical to TRBD2. The junction had 6 bases not matched to a gene; V was cut back by 1 base and J by 6 bases. The CDR3 contains 15 residues. Per germline, CDR1 SQVTM and CDR2 ANQGSEA. The CDR3 spells CSVEGLAGGRPEQYF. In nucleotides, the CDR3 is TGCAGCGTTGAAGGACTAGCGGGAGGTCGTCCCGAGCAGTACTTC.

In its sample, this clonotype was seen a few times. The chain is built from TRBV27 and TRBJ1-1, with TRBD1 matching over 8 bases. This CDR3 is 17 amino acids long. CDR1 and CDR2 (germline): MNHEY, SMNVEV (reference sequence). The junction had 13 bases not matched to a gene; V was cut back by 4 bases and J by 3 bases. As DNA, the CDR3 is TGTGCCAGCAGTTCCCAGGACAGGGTAGAGGGGGACACTGAAGCTTTCTTT. As protein: CASSSQDRVEGDTEAFF.

This clonotype occurred a few times. This sequence joins TRBV12-3 or TRBV12-4 and TRBJ1-2; the D gene is possibly TRBD1 (5 bases). The CDR3 extends over 15 amino acids. V lost 1 base, J lost 4 bases, and 13 bases lay in between. The CDR3 here is CASSLDQGRTYGYTF. CDR3 DNA sequence: TGTGCCAGCAGTTTAGATCAGGGCCGCACCTATGGCTACACCTTC.

This clonotype was detected many times. The CDR3 loop reads CAIKGDNEQFF. The CDR3 DNA reads as TGTGCCATCAAGGGTGACAATGAGCAGTTCTTC. V gene TRBV10-3 combines with J gene TRBJ2-1; no definite D call. Germline assignment: CDR1 ENHRY and CDR2 SYGVKD. Trimming removed 7 bases from V and 5 bases from J, with 6 bases in between. The CDR3 is 11 residues long.

This chain links TRBV12-3 or TRBV12-4 with TRBJ2-1; 7 bases map to TRBD2. The CDR3 covers 14 residues. With V trimmed by 8 bases and J by 1 base, 5 bases remained unmatched. In DNA form, the CDR3 reads TGTGCCAGCCGGCGGCGGGAGTCCTACAATGAGCAGTTCTTC. This sequence encodes CASRRRESYNEQFF.

This clonotype was seen repeatedly, ten times or more. This chain joins TRBV6-2 or TRBV6-3 and TRBJ2-7; 8 nucleotides align to TRBD1. The CDR3 sequence is 12 residues long. V lost 6 bases and J lost 7; bases outside the gene matches: 5. Germline V gene lookup returns CDR1 MNHEY and CDR2 SVGEGT. The CDR3 protein is CASSETGVEQYF. In DNA form, the CDR3 reads TGTGCCAGCAGCGAGACAGGGGTGGAGCAGTACTTC.

V usage is TRBV20-1 and J usage is TRBJ2-6; no definite D call. The V gene's germline CDR1 is DFQATT and CDR2 SNEGSKA (reference sequence). The CDR3 totals 12 residues. Trimming cost V 2 bases and J 6 bases, with 5 bases left between them. The DNA for the CDR3 is TGCAGTGCTAGACTCGAGGCCAACGTCCTGACTTTC. Its protein product is CSARLEANVLTF.

This clonotype was seen repeatedly, ten times or more. The chain carries TRBV14 and TRBJ2-1, with D unclear. The CDR3 has 12 residues. Germline values: CDR1 SGHDN, CDR2 FVKESK. The V gene lost 4 bases and the J gene lost 5 bases, with 6 bases spanning the gap. CDR3 in amino acids: CASSPTHNEQFF. The CDR3 DNA reads as TGTGCCAGCAGCCCCACACACAATGAGCAGTTCTTC.

This rearrangement joins TRBV12-3 or TRBV12-4 to TRBJ2-1; 13 bases align to TRBD2. V gave up 7 bases and J gave up 6 bases; unmatched junction bases: 6. The CDR3 loop spans 15 amino acids. This chain's CDR3 is CASIIRLAGGNEQFF. CDR3 in DNA: TGTGCCAGCATCATAAGACTAGCGGGAGGCAATGAGCAGTTCTTC.

The chain combines TRBV29-1 with TRBJ1-2; D remains ambiguous. The V end lost 4 bases, the J end lost 5 bases, and 11 bases lay between the germline ends. The germline V gene encodes CDR1 SQVTM and CDR2 ANQGSEA. The CDR3 runs 12 residues. The CDR3 DNA sequence: TGCAGCGTTGTGTGGGATGGGTATGGCTACACCTTC. As protein: CSVVWDGYGYTF.

This clonotype showed up just a few times. The chain joins TRBV20-1 to TRBJ1-4; 8 bases map to TRBD1. J gave up 8 bases and V 1 base, and 6 bases lay outside the gene matches. Germline-derived CDR1 and CDR2 are DFQATT and SNEGSKA (reference sequence). There are 14 residues in the CDR3. Here the CDR3 DNA reads TGCAGTGCTAGAGCGGGACAGGAGATCGAAAAACTGTTTTTT. The encoded protein is CSARAGQEIEKLFF.

This clonotype was detected a few times. J is TRBJ1-5 and V is TRBV12-3 or TRBV12-4, with a tentative D call TRBD1 (5 bases). V was pared by 5 bases and J by 2 bases, with 10 bases between. The CDR3 is 14 amino acids. The CDR3 is CASSPRRGNQPQHF. Written as DNA, the CDR3 is TGTGCCAGCAGTCCCCGCAGGGGCAATCAGCCCCAGCATTTT.

This clonotype was found a few times. The rearrangement uses TRBV28 and TRBJ1-1; TRBD1 might be the D (5 bases). CDR3 length: 14 amino acids. V lost 3 bases to trimming and J lost 5 bases, with 13 bases between them. Per germline, CDR1 MDHEN and CDR2 SYDVKM. The CDR3 DNA reads as TGTGCCAGCAGTTTCGGGGGAGTCAGTACTGAAGCTTTCTTT. Translated, it gives CASSFGGVSTEAFF.

This clonotype was observed at least ten times. The V gene is TRBV20-1, the J gene TRBJ2-7; 7 bases are a match to TRBD2. The CDR3 covers 12 residues. Trimming took 5 bases from V and 5 from J; bases not matched to a gene: 6. Germline V lookup: CDR1 DFQATT, CDR2 SNEGSKA (reference sequence). DNA of the CDR3: TGCAGTGCTCCCCCCGCGGGAGACGAGCAGTACTTC. Amino acids: CSAPPAGDEQYF.

The table lists this clonotype with many counts. The chain couples TRBV7-2 to TRBJ2-3, with TRBD2 identical over 13 bases. Per the germline V gene, CDR1 is SGHTA and CDR2 is FQGNSA. This CDR3 spans 15 amino acids. Trimming at V came to 5 bases and at J to 6 bases, leaving 5 bases not matched to a gene. The CDR3 coding sequence is TGTGCCAGCAGCCCCCGACTAGCGGGAGGCGATACGCAGTATTTT. Residues: CASSPRLAGGDTQYF.

This clonotype was picked up many times. This rearrangement joins TRBV15 to TRBJ2-5, with a possible D match to TRBD2 (6 bases). V lost 3 bases and J lost 4, with 12 bases in between. CDR3 length: 14 amino acids. CDR1 and CDR2 (germline): LNHNV, YYDKDF (reference sequence). In nucleotides, the CDR3 is TGTGCCACCAGCAGGATAACGACTAGAGAGACCCAGTACTTC. Protein sequence: CATSRITTRETQYF. The full variable domain, rest sourced from reference TRBV15 and TRBJ2-5, is DAMVIQNPRYQVTQFGKPVTLSCSQTLNHNVMYWYQQKSSQAPKLLFHYYDKDFNNEADTPDNFQSRRPNTSFCFLDIRSPGLGDTAMYLCATSRITTRETQYFGPGTRLLVL.

This chain connects TRBV20-1 to TRBJ1-1, with D perhaps TRBD1 (6 bases). Trimming cost V 7 bases and J 1 base, with 10 bases left between them. The CDR3 length is 12 residues. CDR1 is DFQATT and CDR2 is SNEGSKA in the germline V gene (reference sequence). CDR3 region: CSVPTGNTEAFF. DNA for the CDR3: TGCAGTGTCCCGACAGGGAACACTGAAGCTTTCTTT.

This clonotype was detected ten times or more. This chain joins TRBV7-2 and TRBJ2-2; 10 bases fit TRBD1. This CDR3 region has 15 residues. Trimming took 4 bases from V and 1 from J; bases not matched to a gene: 0. Germline CDR1 SGHTA, CDR2 FQGNSA. The CDR3 DNA follows: TGTGCCAGCAGCTGGGACAGGGGGAACACCGGGGAGCTGTTTTTT. This sequence encodes CASSWDRGNTGELFF.

This clonotype was counted many times. The gene calls are TRBV28 and TRBJ2-3; 7 positions agree with TRBD2. The germline V gene has CDR1 MDHEN and CDR2 SYDVKM. With 8 bases clipped from V and 0 bases from J, the junction kept 5 bases outside the gene matches. This CDR3 region has 14 residues. CDR3 in amino acids: CASLSGPSTDTQYF. CDR3 in DNA: TGTGCCAGCCTTAGCGGGCCAAGCACAGATACGCAGTATTTT.

This clonotype was detected only a few times. V is TRBV5-1 and J is TRBJ2-5; 9 positions agree with TRBD2. This CDR3 is 15 amino acids long. Germline-derived CDR1 and CDR2 are SGHRS and YFSETQ. Germline trimming cut 4 bases from V and 2 bases from J; bases unmatched to any gene: 6. The CDR3 here is CASSHLAGTQETQYF. The CDR3 DNA follows: TGCGCCAGCAGCCACCTAGCGGGGACACAAGAGACCCAGTACTTC.

This chain connects TRBV20-1 to TRBJ2-1; D is perhaps TRBD2 (6 bases). The CDR3 length is 13 residues. The V and J ends lost 5 bases and 10 bases respectively, with 18 bases between them. Germline V gives CDR1 DFQATT, CDR2 SNEGSKA (reference sequence). The CDR3 DNA reads TGCAGTGCTCCCCTAGCGCCCGCAGAGGAGCAGTTCTTC. Residues: CSAPLAPAEEQFF.

This clonotype was counted once. This rearrangement joins TRBV19 to TRBJ2-3, with TRBD2 matching 7 bases. The CDR3 runs 14 residues. Germline V lookup: CDR1 LNHDA, CDR2 SQIVND (reference sequence). The V segment lost 7 bases and the J segment 2 bases; nucleotides outside the gene matches: 6. The chain's CDR3 is CASTKRGLTDTQYF. The CDR3 DNA follows: TGTGCCAGTACTAAGCGGGGTCTCACAGATACGCAGTATTTT.